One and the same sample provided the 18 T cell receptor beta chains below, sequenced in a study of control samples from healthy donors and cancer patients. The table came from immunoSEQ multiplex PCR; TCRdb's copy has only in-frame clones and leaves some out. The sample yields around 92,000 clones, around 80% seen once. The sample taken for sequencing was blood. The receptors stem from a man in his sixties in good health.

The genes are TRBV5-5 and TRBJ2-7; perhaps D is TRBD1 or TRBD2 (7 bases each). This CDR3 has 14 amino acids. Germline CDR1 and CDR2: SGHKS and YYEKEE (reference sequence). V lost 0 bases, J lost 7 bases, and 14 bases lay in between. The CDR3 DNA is TGTGCCAGCAGCTTGGAATCCAGGGGGGGGGAGCAGTACTTC. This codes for CASSLESRGGEQYF.

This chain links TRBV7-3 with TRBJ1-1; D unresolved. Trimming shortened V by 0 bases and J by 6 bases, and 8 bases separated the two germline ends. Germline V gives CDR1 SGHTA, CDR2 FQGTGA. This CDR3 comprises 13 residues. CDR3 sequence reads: CASSLTWNSEAFF. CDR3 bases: TGTGCCAGCAGCTTAACTTGGAATTCTGAAGCTTTCTTT.

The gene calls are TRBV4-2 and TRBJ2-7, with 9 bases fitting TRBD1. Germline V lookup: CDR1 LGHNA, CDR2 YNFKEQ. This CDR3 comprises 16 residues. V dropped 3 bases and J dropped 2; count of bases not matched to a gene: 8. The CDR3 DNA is TGTGCCAGCAGCCATCCTCCGGGACAGGGCGCCTACGAGCAGTACTTC. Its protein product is CASSHPPGQGAYEQYF.

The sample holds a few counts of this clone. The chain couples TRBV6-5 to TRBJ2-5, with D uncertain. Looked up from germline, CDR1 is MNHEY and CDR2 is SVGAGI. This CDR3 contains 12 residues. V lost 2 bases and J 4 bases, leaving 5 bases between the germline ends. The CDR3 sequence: CASSYAGETQYF. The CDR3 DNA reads TGTGCCAGCAGTTACGCCGGAGAGACCCAGTACTTC.

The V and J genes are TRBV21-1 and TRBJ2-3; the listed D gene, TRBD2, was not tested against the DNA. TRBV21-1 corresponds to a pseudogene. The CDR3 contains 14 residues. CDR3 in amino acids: CASGLAGGTDTQYF. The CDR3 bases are TGTGCCAGCGGACTAGCGGGGGGCACAGATACGCAGTATTTT.

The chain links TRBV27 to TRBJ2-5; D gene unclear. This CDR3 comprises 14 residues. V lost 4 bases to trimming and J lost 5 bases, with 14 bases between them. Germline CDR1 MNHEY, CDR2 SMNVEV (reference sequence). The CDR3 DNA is TGTGCCAGCAGTTGTGTCAGATTCAAGGAGACCCAGTACTTC. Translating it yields CASSCVRFKETQYF.

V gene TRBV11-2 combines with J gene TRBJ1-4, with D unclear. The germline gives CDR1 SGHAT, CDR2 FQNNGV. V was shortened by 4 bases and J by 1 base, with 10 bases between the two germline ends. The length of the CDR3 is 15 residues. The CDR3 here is CASSSGGRTNEKLFF. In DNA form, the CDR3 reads TGTGCCAGCAGCTCAGGAGGGAGAACTAATGAAAAACTGTTTTTT.

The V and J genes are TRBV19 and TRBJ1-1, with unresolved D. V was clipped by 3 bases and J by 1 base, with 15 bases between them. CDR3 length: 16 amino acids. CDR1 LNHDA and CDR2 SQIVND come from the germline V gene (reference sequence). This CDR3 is CASSMRSENKNTEAFF. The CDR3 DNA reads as TGTGCCAGTAGTATGAGGTCGGAGAACAAGAACACTGAAGCTTTCTTT.

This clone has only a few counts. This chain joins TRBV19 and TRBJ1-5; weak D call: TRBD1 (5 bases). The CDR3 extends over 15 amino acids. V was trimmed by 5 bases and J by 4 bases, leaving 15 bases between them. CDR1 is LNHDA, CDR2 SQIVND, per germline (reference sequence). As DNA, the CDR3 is TGTGCCAGTAGTCCGCCCCTCCGGGGGAATCAGCCCCAGCATTTT. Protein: CASSPPLRGNQPQHF.

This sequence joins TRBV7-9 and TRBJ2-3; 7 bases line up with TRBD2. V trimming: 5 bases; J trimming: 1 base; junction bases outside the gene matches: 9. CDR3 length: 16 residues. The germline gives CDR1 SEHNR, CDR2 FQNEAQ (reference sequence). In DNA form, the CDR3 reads TGTGCCAGCAGCCCTAGAGGGCTAGCGGGCACAGATACGCAGTATTTT. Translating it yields CASSPRGLAGTDTQYF.

This CDR3 is CATSRDSVQIQGAKRQPQHF. CDR3 nucleotides: TGTGCCACCAGCAGAGATTCAGTACAAATACAGGGGGCAAAGCGTCAGCCCCAGCATTTT. The chain carries TRBV15 and TRBJ1-5; 9 nucleotides agree with TRBD1. This CDR3 spans 20 amino acids. After removal of 0 bases from V and 6 bases from J, the junction contained 18 bases not matched to a gene. Germline lookup yields CDR1 LNHNV and CDR2 YYDKDF (reference sequence).

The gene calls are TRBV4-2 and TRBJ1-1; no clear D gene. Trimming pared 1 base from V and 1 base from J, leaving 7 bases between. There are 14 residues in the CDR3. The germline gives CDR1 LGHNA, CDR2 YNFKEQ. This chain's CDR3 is CASSQGSANTEAFF. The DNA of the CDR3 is TGTGCCAGCAGCCAAGGTTCTGCGAACACTGAAGCTTTCTTT.

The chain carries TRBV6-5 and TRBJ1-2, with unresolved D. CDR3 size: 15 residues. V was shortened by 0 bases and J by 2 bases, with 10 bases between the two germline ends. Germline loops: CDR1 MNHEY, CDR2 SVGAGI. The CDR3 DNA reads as TGTGCCAGCAGTTACTCATGGAGGAGGAACTATGGCTACACCTTC. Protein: CASSYSWRRNYGYTF.

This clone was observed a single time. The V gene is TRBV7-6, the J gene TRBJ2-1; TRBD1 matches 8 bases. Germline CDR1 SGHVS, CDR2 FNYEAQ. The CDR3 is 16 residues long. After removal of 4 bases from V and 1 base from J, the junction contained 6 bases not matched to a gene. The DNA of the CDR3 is TGTGCCAGCAGCTCGCCCGGGACAGGTTCCTACAATGAGCAGTTCTTC. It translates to CASSSPGTGSYNEQFF.

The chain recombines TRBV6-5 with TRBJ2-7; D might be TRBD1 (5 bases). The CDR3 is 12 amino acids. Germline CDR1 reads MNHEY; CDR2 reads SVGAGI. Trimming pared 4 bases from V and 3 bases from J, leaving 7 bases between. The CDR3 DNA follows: TGTGCCAGCAGTTCCCAGGGCTACGAGCAGTACTTC. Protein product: CASSSQGYEQYF.

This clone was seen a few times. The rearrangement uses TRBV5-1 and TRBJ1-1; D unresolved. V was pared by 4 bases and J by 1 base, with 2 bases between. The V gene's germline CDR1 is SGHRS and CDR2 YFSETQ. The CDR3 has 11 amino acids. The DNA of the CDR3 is TGCGCCAGCAGCGGGAACACTGAAGCTTTCTTT. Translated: CASSGNTEAFF.

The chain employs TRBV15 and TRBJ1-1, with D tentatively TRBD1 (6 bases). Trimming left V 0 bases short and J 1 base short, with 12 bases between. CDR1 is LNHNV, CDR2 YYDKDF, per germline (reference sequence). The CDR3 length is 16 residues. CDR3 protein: CATSRDAGQQNTEAFF. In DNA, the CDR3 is TGTGCCACCAGCAGAGATGCGGGACAACAGAACACTGAAGCTTTCTTT.

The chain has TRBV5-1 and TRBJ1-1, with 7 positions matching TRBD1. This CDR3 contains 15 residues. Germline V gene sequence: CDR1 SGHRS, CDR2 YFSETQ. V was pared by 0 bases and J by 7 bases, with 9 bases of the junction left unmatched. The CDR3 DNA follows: TGCGCCAGCAGCTTGGAGACAGGGCGGAAGGGTGAAGCTTTCTTT. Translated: CASSLETGRKGEAFF.